The clone carrying this TCR beta chain was observed a single time. Its cognate antigen is unknown. These data originate in a study of shared clonotypes between healthy human individuals. At the level of the study: A couple of women and a few men aged 18 to 49 made up the donors.

The germline V gene has CDR1 SGHRS and CDR2 YFSETQ. The CDR3 runs to 16 residues. J gave up 6 bases and V 4 bases, and 8 bases lay outside the gene matches. Profiling relied on immunoSEQ multiplex PCR, and the TCRdb table lists in-frame clones only, not all of them. Of millions of clones listed, roughly 94% are singletons. Overall study findings and caveats: It was observed that roughly 5% of naive CD4 clonotypes were shared across a few donors.

The chain joins TRBV5-1 to TRBJ2-3; 13 bases map to TRBD2. Sequencing input: naive CD4+ T cells sorted from blood. The subset denotes: CD45RA+ positively selected. The TCR was taken from a man in his late teens or twenties in good health. The CDR3 DNA reads TGCGCCAGCAGCCTGGGGACTAGCGGGACTTCGGATACGCAGTATTTT. Translated, it gives CASSLGTSGTSDTQYF.